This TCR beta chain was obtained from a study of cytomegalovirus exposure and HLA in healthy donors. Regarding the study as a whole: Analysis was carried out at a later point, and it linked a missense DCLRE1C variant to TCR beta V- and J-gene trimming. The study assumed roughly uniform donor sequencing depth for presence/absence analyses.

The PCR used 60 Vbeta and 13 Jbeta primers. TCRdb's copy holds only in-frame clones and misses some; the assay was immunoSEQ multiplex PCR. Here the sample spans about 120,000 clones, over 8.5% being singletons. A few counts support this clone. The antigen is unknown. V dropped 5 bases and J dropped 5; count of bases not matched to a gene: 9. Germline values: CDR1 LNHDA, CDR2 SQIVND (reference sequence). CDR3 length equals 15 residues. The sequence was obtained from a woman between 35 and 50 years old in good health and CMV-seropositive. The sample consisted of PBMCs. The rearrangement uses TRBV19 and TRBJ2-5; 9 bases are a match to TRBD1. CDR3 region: CASSGRTGAVETQYF. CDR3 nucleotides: TGTGCCAGTAGTGGTCGGACAGGGGCAGTGGAGACCCAGTACTTC.